This T cell receptor beta chain was sequenced during a study of identical twins. After template switching added a universal primer site, the resulting cDNA carried unique molecular identifiers. TCRdb re-called the 5' RACE reads with MiXCR, one entry per CDR3 protein. Counted here are 1.5 million to 2 million distinct CDR3 sequences, roughly 35% occurring once; the ten biggest clones make up about 0.27%. The CDR3 contains 14 residues. The germline V and J ends were trimmed by 4 bases and 0 bases, with 9 bases remaining between them. This TCR derives from a newborn girl in good health. The gene calls are TRBV12-3 or TRBV12-4 and TRBJ1-1; no firm D call. Input material: cord blood. The CDR3 sequence is CASSSSQVNTEAFF. The CDR3 DNA reads as TGTGCCAGCAGTTCCTCCCAGGTGAACACTGAAGCTTTCTTT.